The rows below give T cell receptor beta chains drawn from one sample of a study of blood T cell repertoires in COVID-19. Measured with immunoSEQ multiplex PCR; TCRdb has only the in-frame clones, and not every one. The sample yields 45,000 to 60,000 clones, about four fifths seen once. Sequenced sample: peripheral blood. The source of these receptors is a woman in her sixties with acute or convalescent COVID-19. Both conserved end residues are part of each CDR3. D genes are given only for firm matches. Only part of the rows carry a size: once, few, many, or a class if the clone is expanded.

D: NA
size: NA
V: TRBV7-9
J: TRBJ1-4
DNA: TGTGCCAGCAGCTTACCGACTCAAAAACTGTTTTTT
CDR3: CASSLPTQKLFF

D: NA
size: once
V: TRBV6-5
J: TRBJ2-3
DNA: TGTGCCAGCAGCCGAGGAACTAGCACAGATACGCAGTATTTT
CDR3: CASSRGTSTDTQYF

D: NA
size: NA
V: TRBV15
J: TRBJ2-7
DNA: TGTGCCACCAGCAGACAGGATAGCTCCTACGAGCAGTACTTC
CDR3: CATSRQDSSYEQYF

D: NA
size: NA
V: TRBV29-1
J: TRBJ2-5
DNA: TGCAGCGTGGACGTCGCGGGGGCGGGAGAGACCCAGTACTTC
CDR3: CSVDVAGAGETQYF

D: TRBD1
size: NA
V: TRBV29-1
J: TRBJ1-2
DNA: TGCAGCGTCGATGGACAGGGGCTTTTTAGCTATGGCTACACCTTC
CDR3: CSVDGQGLFSYGYTF

D: NA
size: NA
V: TRBV3-1/TRBV3-2
J: TRBJ1-3
DNA: TGTGCCAGCAGCCAAGGACCCGGGTTTTCCACCATATATTTT
CDR3: CASSQGPGFSTIYF

D: NA
size: NA
V: TRBV28
J: TRBJ1-5
DNA: TGTGCCAGCAGTTTAGGCAGGTATAGCAATCAGCCCCAGCATTTT
CDR3: CASSLGRYSNQPQHF

D: NA
size: NA
V: TRBV2
J: TRBJ1-2
DNA: TGTGCCAGCAATCGCCTCGGGGCTAACTATGGCTACACCTTC
CDR3: CASNRLGANYGYTF

D: TRBD2
size: NA
V: TRBV6-2/TRBV6-3
J: TRBJ2-7
DNA: TGTGCCAGCAGTTTTACCGGGGGGGCCGTCTCCTACGAGCAGTACTTC
CDR3: CASSFTGGAVSYEQYF

D: TRBD1
size: NA
V: TRBV5-1
J: TRBJ1-2
DNA: TGCGCCAGCAGGAGGGACAGGGGAAACTATGGCTACACCTTC
CDR3: CASRRDRGNYGYTF

D: NA
size: NA
V: TRBV3-1/TRBV3-2
J: TRBJ1-5
DNA: TGTGCCAGCAGCCAACAAATCAATCAGCCCCAGCATTTT
CDR3: CASSQQINQPQHF

D: NA
size: NA
V: TRBV2
J: TRBJ1-1
DNA: TGTGCCAGCAGCAAAGGAGGTGGTGAAGCTTTCTTT
CDR3: CASSKGGGEAFF

D: NA
size: NA
V: TRBV4-1
J: TRBJ2-2
DNA: TGCGCCAGCAGCCAAGAGAGCGCAGGGATGGCCGGGGAGCTGTTTTTT
CDR3: CASSQESAGMAGELFF

D: TRBD1
size: NA
V: TRBV3-1/TRBV3-2
J: TRBJ1-1
DNA: TGTGCCAGCAGCCAGTTGACAGGGGAAACTGAAGCTTTCTTT
CDR3: CASSQLTGETEAFF

D: TRBD1
size: NA
V: TRBV9
J: TRBJ1-1
DNA: TGTGCCAGCAGCACAGGACAGGGAAAAACTGAAGCTTTCTTT
CDR3: CASSTGQGKTEAFF

D: TRBD1
size: NA
V: TRBV28
J: TRBJ2-7
DNA: TGTGCCAGCACCCGCTGGGGACAGGGGGCGAGGGAGCAGTACTTC
CDR3: CASTRWGQGAREQYF

D: NA
size: NA
V: TRBV6-5
J: TRBJ2-2
DNA: TGTGCCAGTCGACAGACGAACACCGGGGAGCTGTTTTTT
CDR3: CASRQTNTGELFF

D: TRBD1
size: NA
V: TRBV6-1
J: TRBJ1-4
DNA: TGTGCCAGCAGTGAAGACAGGGGAAATGAAAAACTGTTTTTT
CDR3: CASSEDRGNEKLFF

D: NA
size: NA
V: TRBV25-1
J: TRBJ1-5
DNA: TGTGCCAGCAGTGATGCAGGGTTCGGACAGCCCCAGCATTTT
CDR3: CASSDAGFGQPQHF

D: NA
size: NA
V: TRBV18
J: TRBJ1-6
DNA: TGTGCCAGCTCACGCGACAGAAAAAATTCACCCCTCCACTTT
CDR3: CASSRDRKNSPLHF

D: NA
size: NA
V: TRBV12-3/TRBV12-4
J: TRBJ2-1
DNA: TGTGCCAGCAGTTTAGGACAGTACAATGAGCAGTTCTTC
CDR3: CASSLGQYNEQFF

D: TRBD1
size: NA
V: TRBV7-2
J: TRBJ1-3
DNA: TGTGCCAGCAGCACCCGACAGGGGTCTGGAAACACCATATATTTT
CDR3: CASSTRQGSGNTIYF

D: TRBD1
size: NA
V: TRBV18
J: TRBJ1-3
DNA: TGTGCCAGCTCACCAAGGACAGGGTCTTCTGGAAACACCATATATTTT
CDR3: CASSPRTGSSGNTIYF

D: TRBD2
size: NA
V: TRBV2
J: TRBJ2-5
DNA: TGTGCCAGCAGTGGACTAGCGGGGGGGAAAGAGACCCAGTACTTC
CDR3: CASSGLAGGKETQYF

D: TRBD2
size: NA
V: TRBV15
J: TRBJ2-3
DNA: TGTGCCACGCGGGACTGGGGGGGGAGCACAGATACGCAGTATTTT
CDR3: CATRDWGGSTDTQYF

D: TRBD1
size: NA
V: TRBV6-5
J: TRBJ1-2
DNA: TGTGCCAGCAGTCTTTGGACAGGGGGAAACTATGGCTACACCTTC
CDR3: CASSLWTGGNYGYTF

D: TRBD2
size: NA
V: TRBV19
J: TRBJ2-7
DNA: TGTGCCAGTAGCCGGAAAACAGCCGGGACTAGCTACGAGCAGTACTTC
CDR3: CASSRKTAGTSYEQYF

D: TRBD1
size: NA
V: TRBV5-1
J: TRBJ2-7
DNA: TGCGCCAGCAGCTTGGACAGGGGCAGCTCCTACGAGCAGTACTTC
CDR3: CASSLDRGSSYEQYF

D: NA
size: NA
V: TRBV28
J: TRBJ1-2
DNA: TGTGCCAGCAGACCAGAGGCCGGCTACACCTTC
CDR3: CASRPEAGYTF

D: NA
size: NA
V: TRBV7-2
J: TRBJ2-4
DNA: TGTGCCAGCAGTCCTGTAGCCAGCGTAGCCAAAAACATTCAGTACTTC
CDR3: CASSPVASVAKNIQYF

D: TRBD1
size: NA
V: TRBV6-5
J: TRBJ1-2
DNA: TGTGCCAGCAGTTCCGGGACAGGGGGCTTCTATGGCTACACCTTC
CDR3: CASSSGTGGFYGYTF

D: TRBD2
size: few
V: TRBV6-1
J: TRBJ2-1
DNA: TGTGCCAGCAGTGAATTGGCTAGCGGGGCCTATGAGCAGTTCTTC
CDR3: CASSELASGAYEQFF

D: NA
size: NA
V: TRBV12-3/TRBV12-4
J: TRBJ1-1
DNA: TGTGCCAGCACCCTCGGTATGAACACTGAAGCTTTCTTT
CDR3: CASTLGMNTEAFF

D: NA
size: NA
V: TRBV18
J: TRBJ2-7
DNA: TGTGCCAGCTCACCGGGGGCTACCCTACGAGAGCAGTACTTC
CDR3: CASSPGATLREQYF

D: TRBD2
size: NA
V: TRBV12-3/TRBV12-4
J: TRBJ2-7
DNA: TGTGCCAGCACTGCGGGGGGGCCCTACGAGCAGTACTTC
CDR3: CASTAGGPYEQYF

D: TRBD2
size: NA
V: TRBV24-1
J: TRBJ2-1
DNA: TGTGCCACCAGTGATTGGACTAGCGGGAGTCTCTACAATGAGCAGTTCTTC
CDR3: CATSDWTSGSLYNEQFF

D: NA
size: NA
V: TRBV7-9
J: TRBJ2-3
DNA: TGTGCCAGCAGCTTATTCCTAGCCTCAGATACGCAGTATTTT
CDR3: CASSLFLASDTQYF

D: TRBD1
size: NA
V: TRBV4-1
J: TRBJ1-2
DNA: TGCGCCAGCAGCCAAGAACGGTTCGAAACAGGGGGCATAATTGACTATGGCTACACCTTC
CDR3: CASSQERFETGGIIDYGYTF

D: NA
size: once
V: TRBV5-1
J: TRBJ2-1
DNA: TGCGCCAGCAGCTTAAGCGGCAACCCCGGGAATGAGCAGTTCTTC
CDR3: CASSLSGNPGNEQFF

D: NA
size: NA
V: TRBV10-1
J: TRBJ1-1
DNA: TGCGCCAGCAGTGGGGGGCTTGAAGCTTTCTTT
CDR3: CASSGGLEAFF

D: TRBD2
size: NA
V: TRBV5-1
J: TRBJ2-7
DNA: TGCGCCAGCAGCAGAACCGGGACTAGCGGGACTCACGAGCAGTACTTC
CDR3: CASSRTGTSGTHEQYF

D: NA
size: NA
V: TRBV12-3/TRBV12-4
J: TRBJ1-2
DNA: TGTGCCAGCAGTCGCAGGGTCGTGGGCTACACCTTC
CDR3: CASSRRVVGYTF

D: NA
size: NA
V: TRBV3-1/TRBV3-2
J: TRBJ2-1
DNA: TGTGCCAGCAGCCAACGCTACAATGAGCAGTTCTTC
CDR3: CASSQRYNEQFF

D: NA
size: NA
V: TRBV2
J: TRBJ1-2
DNA: TGTGCCAGCCGTCTTAGCACTAACTATGGCTACACCTTC
CDR3: CASRLSTNYGYTF

D: TRBD1
size: once
V: TRBV3-1/TRBV3-2
J: TRBJ1-2
DNA: TGTGCCAGCACCGGTACAATGACAGGGCTCAGTGGCTACACCTTC
CDR3: CASTGTMTGLSGYTF

D: TRBD1
size: few
V: TRBV30
J: TRBJ2-2
DNA: TGTGCCTGGACAGGGGGCACCGGGGAGCTGTTTTTT
CDR3: CAWTGGTGELFF

D: TRBD2
size: NA
V: TRBV2
J: TRBJ2-1
DNA: TGTGCCAGCAGGCCCACTAGCGGGGGGTTCGATGAGCAGTTCTTC
CDR3: CASRPTSGGFDEQFF

D: NA
size: NA
V: TRBV4-2
J: TRBJ1-1
DNA: TGTGCCAGCAGCCACTGGGGAGGGATCACTGAAGCTTTCTTT
CDR3: CASSHWGGITEAFF

D: NA
size: NA
V: TRBV5-6
J: TRBJ2-7
DNA: TGTGCCAGCAGCGGGGACTTCCGTGAGGAGCAGTACTTC
CDR3: CASSGDFREEQYF

D: TRBD1
size: once
V: TRBV30
J: TRBJ1-4
DNA: TGTGCCTGGGGACAGGGAGAAAATGAAAAACTGTTTTTT
CDR3: CAWGQGENEKLFF

D: NA
size: NA
V: TRBV7-9
J: TRBJ1-2
DNA: TGTGCCAGCAGCTATACAGGATCGGACTATGGCTACACCTTC
CDR3: CASSYTGSDYGYTF

D: NA
size: NA
V: TRBV19
J: TRBJ2-5
DNA: TGTGCCAGTAGTATGTTCGGGGAGACCCAGTACTTC
CDR3: CASSMFGETQYF

D: TRBD1
size: NA
V: TRBV18
J: TRBJ1-5
DNA: TGTGCCAGCTCACCATCATATCAGGGGGCAAATCAGCCCCAGCATTTT
CDR3: CASSPSYQGANQPQHF